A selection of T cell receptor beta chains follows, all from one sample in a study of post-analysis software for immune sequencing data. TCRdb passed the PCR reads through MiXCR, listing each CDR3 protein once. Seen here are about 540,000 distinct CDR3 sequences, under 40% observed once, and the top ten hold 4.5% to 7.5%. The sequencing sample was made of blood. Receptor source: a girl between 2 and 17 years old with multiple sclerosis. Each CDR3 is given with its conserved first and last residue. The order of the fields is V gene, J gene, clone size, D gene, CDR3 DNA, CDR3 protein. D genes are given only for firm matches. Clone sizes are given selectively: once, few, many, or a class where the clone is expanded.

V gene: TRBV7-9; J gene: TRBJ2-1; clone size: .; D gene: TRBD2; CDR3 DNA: TGTGCCAGCAGCTTAGTAGCGGGGGCGCACAATGAGCAGTTCTTC; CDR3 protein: CASSLVAGAHNEQFF
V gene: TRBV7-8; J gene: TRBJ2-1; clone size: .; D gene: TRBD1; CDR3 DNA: TGTGCCAGCAGCTCTAGTGGACAGGGGGCGATCCCCAGCTCCTACAATGAGCAGTTCTTC; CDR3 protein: CASSSSGQGAIPSSYNEQFF
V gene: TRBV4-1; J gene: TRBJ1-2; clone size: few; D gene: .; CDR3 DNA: TGCGCCAGCAGCCAAGAACCAGGGAGGGTAAACTATGGCTACACCTTC; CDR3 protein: CASSQEPGRVNYGYTF
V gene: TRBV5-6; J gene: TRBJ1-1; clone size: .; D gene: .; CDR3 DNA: TGTGCCAGCAGCTGGGGAACAAGGACAGCTGAAGCTTTCTTT; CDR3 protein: CASSWGTRTAEAFF
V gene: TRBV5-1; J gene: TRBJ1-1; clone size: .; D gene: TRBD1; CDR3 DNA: TGCGCCAGCAGCTCACCACAGGGGTTGGGCACTGAAGCTTTCTTT; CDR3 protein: CASSSPQGLGTEAFF
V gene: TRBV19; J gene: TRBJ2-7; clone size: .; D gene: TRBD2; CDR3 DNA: TGTGCCAGTAGTATAGCCCCACCGCGGGAGGGCAGCCTGTACGAGCAGTACTTC; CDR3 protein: CASSIAPPREGSLYEQYF
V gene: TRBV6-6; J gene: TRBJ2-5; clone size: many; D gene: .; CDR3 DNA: TGTGCCAGCAGCCCATCTGACGACAGACAAGAGACCCAGTACTTC; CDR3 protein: CASSPSDDRQETQYF
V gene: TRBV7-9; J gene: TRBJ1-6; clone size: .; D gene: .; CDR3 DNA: TGTGCCAGCCCCCGGGGAGGCGAAAGCTCCTATAATTCACCCCTCCACTTT; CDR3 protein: CASPRGGESSYNSPLHF
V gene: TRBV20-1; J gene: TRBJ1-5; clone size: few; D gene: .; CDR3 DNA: TGCAGTGCTAGCTATTATGAGGGACAGCCCCAGCATTTT; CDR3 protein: CSASYYEGQPQHF
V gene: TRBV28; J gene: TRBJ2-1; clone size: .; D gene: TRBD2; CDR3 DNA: TGTGCCAGCAGCCCCCGGGGAGGGAAGTTCTTC; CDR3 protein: CASSPRGGKFF
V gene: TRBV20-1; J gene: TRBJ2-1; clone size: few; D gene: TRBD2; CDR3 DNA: TGCAGTGCTGTGGGACTAGCGGGGGGACGATACTCCTACAATGAGCAGTTCTTC; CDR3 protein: CSAVGLAGGRYSYNEQFF
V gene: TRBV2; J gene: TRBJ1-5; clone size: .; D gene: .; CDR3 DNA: TGTGCCGGATCAGGGGATAATCAGCCCCAGCATTTT; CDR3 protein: CAGSGDNQPQHF
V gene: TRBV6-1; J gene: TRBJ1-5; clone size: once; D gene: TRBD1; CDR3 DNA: TGTGCCAGCAGTGACGGGACAGGGGAGTATCAGCCCCAGCATTTT; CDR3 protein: CASSDGTGEYQPQHF